This TCR beta chain came from a study of cytomegalovirus exposure and HLA in healthy donors. Looking at the study overall: A subsequent analysis reported that the 110 or so validation repertoires were produced on the same platform that had also been used for the roughly 710 first-cohort repertoires.

V was pared by 3 bases and J by 3 bases, with 0 bases of the junction left unmatched. The CDR3 runs 13 residues. CDR1 and CDR2 from the germline V gene are KGHSH and LQKENI. In the case of this clone: The target antigen is unknown. Other DNA sequences from this sample encode an identical CDR3 as well.

Whole-study results and caveats: According to a later analysis, TCR clusters from the first cohort tended to co-occur in the 120 or so validation repertoires.

The method was immunoSEQ multiplex PCR; TCRdb's version includes in-frame clones alone and lacks a portion of them. This sample yields 210,000 or so clones, of which about 86% are seen a single time; about 2.7% belongs to the top ten. The chain uses TRBV18 and TRBJ1-1; 8 bases fit TRBD1. What was sequenced was PBMCs. This TCR was recovered from a woman younger than 30 in good health and CMV-seronegative. The CDR3 bases are TGTGCCAGCTCACCGGGACAGGACACTGAAGCTTTCTTT. Its protein is CASSPGQDTEAFF.